These 26 T cell receptor beta chains were sequenced from one sample in a study of blood T cells in healthy people across ages. The second PCR ran about 6 to 11 cycles with a sample-barcoded 5' primer and J-beta primers. One entry per CDR3 protein results from TCRdb running MiXCR on the 5' RACE reads. The sample has 700,000 to 800,000 distinct CDR3 sequences; around 46% are singletons. The sample consisted of blood. Source of these receptors: a woman in her sixties in good health.

This chain uses TRBV6-6 with TRBJ1-5; D uncertain. The CDR3 is 16 amino acids. Trimming took off 0 bases at V and 1 base at J, with 10 bases between the two ends. The V gene's germline CDR1 is MNHNY and CDR2 SVGAGI (reference sequence). CDR3 in amino acids: CASSYSETASNQPQHF. DNA for the CDR3: TGTGCCAGCAGTTACTCGGAGACGGCCAGCAATCAGCCCCAGCATTTT.

This rearrangement joins TRBV6-5 to TRBJ2-1; 7 positions match TRBD1. This CDR3 is built from 14 residues. Germline V gives CDR1 MNHEY, CDR2 SVGAGI. Germline trimming cut 6 bases from V and 3 bases from J; bases unmatched to any gene: 5. CDR3 in DNA: TGTGCCAGCAGCCGGACAGGTTACTACAATGAGCAGTTCTTC. Translation gives CASSRTGYYNEQFF.

On this clonotype itself: A much larger clonotype is one base distant, so this may be a read error. The CDR3 here is CASSATGHNSPLHF. CDR3 nucleotide sequence: TGTGCCAGCAGTGCGACAGGGCACAATTCACCCCTCCACTTT. This chain connects TRBV12-3 or TRBV12-4 to TRBJ1-6; 7 bases map to TRBD1. After removal of 5 bases from V and 7 bases from J, the junction contained 5 bases not matched to a gene. CDR3 length equals 14 residues.

V is TRBV28 and J is TRBJ2-1, with 11 positions matching TRBD2. The CDR3 is 16 amino acids. Germline CDR1 reads MDHEN; CDR2 reads SYDVKM. V shed 4 bases and J 4 bases; nucleotides not matched to a gene: 6. As DNA, the CDR3 is TGTGCCAGCAGTTCTCGGGGACTAGCGGAATACAATGAGCAGTTCTTC. Protein sequence: CASSSRGLAEYNEQFF.

About this clonotype itself: A much larger clone lies one base from this, so it may be a read error. V and J are TRBV5-1 and TRBJ2-1; no definite D call. This CDR3 is 13 amino acids long. Germline lookup yields CDR1 SGHRS and CDR2 YFSETQ. CDR3 amino acids: CTSSLAVYNEQFF. The CDR3 DNA is TGCACCAGCAGCTTGGCCGTGTACAATGAGCAGTTCTTC.

The chain has TRBV28 and TRBJ1-4, with 7 bases that match TRBD1. CDR3 size: 15 residues. V lost 5 bases and J lost 8; bases outside the gene matches: 11. Looked up from germline, CDR1 is MDHEN and CDR2 is SYDVKM. CDR3 amino acids: CASSARGQGSEKLFF. The CDR3 region has the DNA TGTGCCAGCAGTGCTAGGGGGCAGGGGAGCGAAAAACTGTTTTTT.

This clonotype came up a few times. J is TRBJ2-7 and V is TRBV4-2; TRBD1 might be the D (6 bases). V lost 4 bases to trimming and J lost 1 base, with 11 bases between them. The CDR3 loop spans 14 amino acids. CDR1 is LGHNA and CDR2 is YNFKEQ in the germline V gene. The CDR3 spells CASSRIGQSYEQYF. CDR3 bases: TGTGCCAGCAGCCGGATTGGACAGTCCTACGAGCAGTACTTC.

This clonotype was counted ten times or more. V gene TRBV11-2 combines with J gene TRBJ2-7; 12 bases are shared with TRBD1. In germline, CDR1 is SGHAT, CDR2 FQNNGV. After removal of 2 bases from V and 7 bases from J, the junction contained 6 bases not matched to a gene. The CDR3 has 15 residues. The CDR3 region is CASSLMGQGAWEQYF. CDR3 DNA sequence: TGTGCCAGCAGCTTAATGGGACAGGGGGCATGGGAGCAGTACTTC.

This clonotype was recorded a few times. CDR3 in amino acids: CASSGGLGENIQYF. The CDR3 nucleotides are TGTGCCAGCAGCGGGGGCCTAGGGGAAAACATTCAGTACTTC. J is TRBJ2-4 and V is TRBV7-9, with a weak D call TRBD1 (6 bases). Germline assignment: CDR1 SEHNR and CDR2 FQNEAQ (reference sequence). Trimming removed 5 bases from V and 5 bases from J, with 13 bases in between. This CDR3 has 14 residues.

This sequence joins TRBV30 and TRBJ1-4; D gene uncertain. The germline V and J ends were trimmed by 3 bases and 7 bases, with 12 bases remaining between them. The CDR3 sequence is 13 residues long. From germline, CDR1 is GTSNPN and CDR2 SVGIG (reference sequence). The DNA for the CDR3 is TGTGCCTGGAGGATCTCTAGAGGTGAAAAACTGTTTTTT. This encodes CAWRISRGEKLFF.

The CDR3 region is CASSPRGPGQAGEQFF. As DNA, the CDR3 is TGTGCCAGCTCACCAAGGGGACCGGGACAGGCGGGTGAGCAGTTCTTC. V is TRBV18 and J is TRBJ2-1; TRBD1 agrees at 8 bases. V gave up 2 bases and J gave up 9 bases; unmatched junction bases: 12. Germline V gene lookup returns CDR1 KGHSH and CDR2 LQKENI. This CDR3 has 16 amino acids. The variable domain in full, completed from reference TRBV18 and TRBJ2-1, reads NAGVMQNPRHLVRRRGQEARLRCSPMKGHSHVYWYRQLPEEGLKFMVYLQKENIIDESGMPKERFSAEFPKEGPSILRIQQVVRGDSAAYFCASSPRGPGQAGEQFFGPGTRLTVL.

This clonotype has just a few counts. This sequence joins TRBV28 and TRBJ2-7; D is uncertain. Germline CDR1 is MDHEN and CDR2 is SYDVKM. The CDR3 runs 14 residues. Trimming shortened V by 7 bases and J by 2 bases, and 15 bases separated the two germline ends. Written as DNA, the CDR3 is TGTGCCAGCACCCCCGGGCCTTCGGCCTACGAGCAGTACTTC. Its protein is CASTPGPSAYEQYF. Full variable domain (outside the CDR3, taken from reference TRBV28 and TRBJ2-7): DVKVTQSSRYLVKRTGEKVFLECVQDMDHENMFWYRQDPGLGLRLIYFSYDVKMKEKGDIPEGYSVSREKKERFSLILESASTNQTSMYLCASTPGPSAYEQYFGPGTRLTVT.

The V and J genes are TRBV2 and TRBJ2-7, with D hard to call. Trimming cost V 4 bases and J 4 bases, with 8 bases left between them. In germline, CDR1 is SNHLY, CDR2 FYNNEI. This CDR3 region has 12 residues. The DNA for the CDR3 is TGTGCCAGCAGTGCAACTGCATACGAGCAGTACTTC. It codes for CASSATAYEQYF.

This clonotype was seen more than once but under ten times. This sequence joins TRBV6-6 and TRBJ2-3; a weak D match, TRBD2 (7 bases). Per the germline V gene, CDR1 is MNHNY and CDR2 is SVGAGI (reference sequence). V gave up 6 bases and J gave up 6 bases, with 16 bases separating them. The CDR3 totals 14 residues. The CDR3 loop is CASRDGGRPDTQYF. As DNA, the CDR3 is TGTGCCAGCAGGGACGGGGGGCGCCCCGATACGCAGTATTTT.

The CDR3 reads CASSQEHPSNQPQHF. CDR3 in DNA: TGCGCCAGCAGCCAGGAACACCCTAGCAATCAGCCCCAGCATTTT. J is TRBJ1-5 and V is TRBV4-1; unclear D gene. The CDR3 spans 15 residues. V was trimmed by 3 bases and J by 0 bases, leaving 9 bases between them. CDR1 is MGHRA and CDR2 is YSYEKL in the germline V gene.

The chain is built from TRBV5-6 and TRBJ2-7, with TRBD2 matching over 9 bases. V was pared by 1 base and J by 7 bases, with 12 bases of the junction left unmatched. The germline CDR1 and CDR2 sequences are SGHDT and YYEEEE. This CDR3 contains 16 residues. CDR3 in DNA: TGTGCCAGCAGCTTGCTGCGGGAGGGAGCCTACAATGAGCAGTACTTC. This codes for CASSLLREGAYNEQYF.

This clonotype was detected many times. The chain links TRBV29-1 to TRBJ2-1; 8 nucleotides agree with TRBD2. CDR3 length: 10 amino acids. Per the germline V gene, CDR1 is SQVTM and CDR2 is ANQGSEA. The CDR3 region is CTGGANEQFF. The CDR3, as DNA: TGCACCGGGGGGGCCAATGAGCAGTTCTTC.

The chain is built from TRBV20-1 and TRBJ2-3; 8 bases are a match to TRBD1. V lost 4 bases, J lost 1 base, and 7 bases stayed unmatched. Germline-derived CDR1 and CDR2 are DFQATT and SNEGSKA (reference sequence). The CDR3 runs to 15 residues. DNA of the CDR3: TGCAGTGCTACCAACACAGGGGGTCGCACAGATACGCAGTATTTT. It codes for CSATNTGGRTDTQYF.

The chain has TRBV28 and TRBJ2-7, with D tentatively TRBD1 (6 bases). Germline loops: CDR1 MDHEN, CDR2 SYDVKM. The CDR3 has 17 amino acids. V dropped 2 bases and J dropped 7 bases, with 24 bases sitting between them. The CDR3, as DNA: TGTGCCAGCAGTTTAACCTTAGGGGGACGAGGGTTGGATGAGCAGTACTTC. Protein sequence: CASSLTLGGRGLDEQYF.

The chain joins TRBV4-1 to TRBJ1-4; 8 bases line up with TRBD1. CDR1 and CDR2 from the germline V gene are MGHRA and YSYEKL. J gave up 12 bases and V 3 bases, and 12 bases lay outside the gene matches. The CDR3 length is 15 residues. CDR3 loop: CASSQRDRREEELFF. The CDR3 nucleotides read TGCGCCAGCAGCCAGAGGGACAGGCGGGAGGAAGAACTGTTTTTT.

The chain carries TRBV2 and TRBJ1-1, with D maybe TRBD1 (5 bases). Germline V gene lookup returns CDR1 SNHLY and CDR2 FYNNEI. Trimming pared 6 bases from V and 13 bases from J, leaving 15 bases between. The CDR3 runs 11 residues. CDR3 amino acids: CASSRRGVVFF. The CDR3 DNA is TGTGCCAGCAGCCGACGAGGGGTTGTTTTCTTT.

This clonotype came up many times. The chain combines TRBV7-2 with TRBJ2-3; D remains unclear. The CDR3 is 15 residues long. The germline V gene has CDR1 SGHTA and CDR2 FQGNSA. Trimming shortened V by 1 base and J by 1 base, and 9 bases separated the two germline ends. The CDR3 bases are TGTGCCAGCAGCTTAGTGTGGGCTGGCACAGATACGCAGTATTTT. Residues: CASSLVWAGTDTQYF.

CDR3 in DNA: TGTGCCAGCAGTGAAGCGCTTCCAGGGAGTTACGAGCAGTACTTC. Translated, it gives CASSEALPGSYEQYF. The rearrangement links TRBV6-1 to TRBJ2-7, with D possibly being TRBD1 or TRBD2 (5 bases each). The ends were cut back, 0 bases at V and 4 bases at J, with 13 bases in the middle. Germline V CDR1 and CDR2: MNHNS, SASEGT. This CDR3 region has 15 residues.

This clonotype was seen only a few times. V and J are TRBV29-1 and TRBJ2-5; 7 bases are a match to TRBD2. The V segment lost 7 bases and the J segment 5 bases; nucleotides outside the gene matches: 7. This CDR3 comprises 12 residues. CDR1 and CDR2 (germline): SQVTM, ANQGSEA. The CDR3 sequence is CSAQGGRETQYF. The CDR3 bases are TGCAGCGCCCAGGGAGGGAGGGAGACCCAGTACTTC.

The genes are TRBV18 and TRBJ1-2; 7 nucleotides match TRBD1. V was pared by 5 bases and J by 4 bases, with 10 bases of the junction left unmatched. This CDR3 contains 15 residues. Germline loops: CDR1 KGHSH, CDR2 LQKENI. The CDR3 loop is CASSTGEPSSYGYTF. CDR3 sequence (DNA): TGTGCCAGCTCAACAGGGGAGCCTTCATCCTATGGCTACACCTTC. Full variable domain (outside the CDR3, taken from reference TRBV18 and TRBJ1-2): NAGVMQNPRHLVRRRGQEARLRCSPMKGHSHVYWYRQLPEEGLKFMVYLQKENIIDESGMPKERFSAEFPKEGPSILRIQQVVRGDSAAYFCASSTGEPSSYGYTFGSGTRLTVV.

This clonotype came up a few times. This chain links TRBV25-1 with TRBJ2-5, with D hard to call. Germline CDR1 and CDR2: MGHDK and SYGVNS. This CDR3 region has 13 residues. V lost 5 bases to trimming and J lost 5 bases, with 12 bases between them. The CDR3 reads CASSRALRETQYF. CDR3 nucleotide sequence: TGTGCCAGCAGTCGGGCCTTGAGGGAGACCCAGTACTTC.